The present TCR beta chain was sequenced within a study of identical twins. Concerning this clonotype itself: Antigen: not known.

The CDR3 is 16 residues long. Germline loops: CDR1 SGHVS, CDR2 FQNEAQ. V lost 5 bases and J lost 3, with 17 bases in between. Study-wide results and limits: In beta out-of-frame sequences, the excess sharing between twins was weaker.

Template switching supplied a universal primer site; unique molecular identifiers were carried on the cDNA. One entry per CDR3 protein results from TCRdb running MiXCR on the 5' RACE reads. Of hundreds of thousands of distinct CDR3 sequences detected, 5.5% to 7.5% appear once; the ten largest clones hold approximately 1.6%. The chain carries TRBV7-8 and TRBJ2-1; tentatively, D is TRBD2 (5 bases). This receptor was identified in a man younger than 35 in good health. Input material: naive T cells sorted from blood. CDR3 protein: CASSTVHDRDYNEQFF. The CDR3 region has the DNA TGTGCCAGCAGCACAGTACACGACCGGGACTACAATGAGCAGTTCTTC.